Following are 26 T cell receptor beta chains from one sample sequenced in a study of T-cell reconstitution after alpha-beta-depleted transplantation in children (dated by TCRdb to the mid-2010s). The library was prepared using PCR. For sequencing, an Illumina HiSeq 2500 was employed. Molecular barcoding was employed in the preparation of TCR libraries, with unique molecular identifiers being used to normalize TCRbeta repertoire quantification. TCRdb trimmed public reads at Q25 via fastp, called clones via MiXCR and kept in-frame beta chains. Each CDR3 protein gets just one entry, which takes the most common genes and DNA from the rows behind it. Within this sample are about 72,000 distinct CDR3 sequences, with about 7.3% of them counted one time only. The top ten clones comprise more than 2.5% of the sample. The sequencing used PBMCs from the stem cell graft donor, collected from the stem cell graft. All receptors derive from a human donor who donated a stem cell graft to a child with acute lymphoblastic leukemia.

The chain has TRBV18 and TRBJ2-5; 7 nucleotides line up with TRBD2. The CDR3 is made up of 12 amino acids. Germline CDR1 is KGHSH and CDR2 is LQKENI. The V gene end was trimmed by 6 bases and the J gene end by 5 bases; junction bases not matched to a gene: 3. Written as DNA, the CDR3 is TGTGCCAGCTCCCCTAGCGGCGAGACCCAGTACTTC. Protein product: CASSPSGETQYF.

The chain is built from TRBV12-3 or TRBV12-4 and TRBJ1-2; D gene uncertain. The CDR3 contains 12 residues. With 5 bases removed from V and 3 bases from J, the gap between germline ends came to 7 bases. Here the CDR3 DNA reads TGTGCCAGCAGTAACGGTTACTATGGCTACACCTTC. Translation: CASSNGYYGYTF.

This clonotype was counted many times. An end of the junction differs from the germline gene, which may be a read error. The chain uses TRBV27 and TRBJ2-6; D unresolved. The CDR3 contains 15 residues. Germline V lookup: CDR1 MNHEY, CDR2 SMNVEV (reference sequence). CDR3 region: CSSSQGPSGANVLTF. The CDR3 DNA sequence: TGTTCCAGCAGCCAAGGGCCTTCTGGGGCCAACGTCCTGACTTTC. The full variable domain, rest sourced from reference TRBV27 and TRBJ2-6, is EAQVTQNPRYLITVTGKKLTVTCSQNMNHEYMSWYRQDPGLGLRQIYYSMNVEVTDKGDVPEGYKVSRKEKRNFPLILESPSPNQTSLYFCSSSQGPSGANVLTFGAGSRLTVL.

This clonotype came up once. V is TRBV15 and J is TRBJ1-1, with D perhaps matching TRBD1 (5 bases). V was pared by 5 bases and J by 3 bases, with 13 bases between. CDR1 is LNHNV, CDR2 YYDKDF, per germline (reference sequence). CDR3 length equals 14 residues. The CDR3 DNA sequence: TGTGCCACCAGCCCCCGGGGGAGGGACACTGAAGCTTTCTTT. This translates into CATSPRGRDTEAFF.

V usage is TRBV6-5 and J usage is TRBJ2-5; D remains ambiguous. Germline loops: CDR1 MNHEY, CDR2 SVGAGI. Trimming removed 1 base at V and 1 base at J, with 7 bases between. There are 14 residues in the CDR3. CDR3: CASSYFGLQETQYF. For the CDR3, the DNA is TGTGCCAGCAGTTACTTTGGCCTCCAAGAGACCCAGTACTTC.

The chain recombines TRBV6-2 or TRBV6-3 with TRBJ1-1; D is unclear. There are 12 residues in the CDR3. V was pared by 8 bases and J by 3 bases, with 10 bases between. Germline V lookup: CDR1 MNHEY, CDR2 SVGEGT. The CDR3 bases are TGTGCCAGCGGCGAGGGATACACTGAAGCTTTCTTT. Its translation: CASGEGYTEAFF.

The V gene is TRBV3-1, the J gene TRBJ1-1; D call uncertain. V lost 3 bases and J lost 3, with 11 bases in between. Germline CDR1 and CDR2: LGHDT and YNNKEL (reference sequence). The CDR3 length is 14 residues. This CDR3 reads CASSHRERDTEAFF. CDR3 bases: TGTGCCAGCAGCCACCGGGAAAGGGACACTGAAGCTTTCTTT.

The chain recombines TRBV9 with TRBJ2-5; no definite D call. Germline V gene lookup returns CDR1 SGDLS and CDR2 YYNGEE. The V end lost 4 bases, the J end lost 4 bases, and 17 bases lay between the germline ends. This CDR3 region has 15 residues. The CDR3 DNA follows: TGTGCCAGCAGCCTAGGGTCGGGCCTCGGAGAGACCCAGTACTTC. Protein product: CASSLGSGLGETQYF. Full variable domain (remainder filled in from reference TRBV9 and TRBJ2-5): DSGVTQTPKHLITATGQRVTLRCSPRSGDLSVYWYQQSLDQGLQFLIQYYNGEERAKGNILERFSAQQFPDLHSELNLSSLELGDSALYFCASSLGSGLGETQYFGPGTRLLVL.

V usage is TRBV4-1 and J usage is TRBJ2-7; D gene ambiguous. V lost 0 bases and J 5 bases, leaving 11 bases between the germline ends. CDR1 MGHRA and CDR2 YSYEKL come from the germline V gene. The CDR3 runs 14 residues. The CDR3 DNA reads as TGCGCCAGCAGCCAAGAGCTCCTCCTGGACGAGCAGTACTTC. Its translation: CASSQELLLDEQYF.

This clonotype came up a few times. The rearrangement links TRBV12-3 or TRBV12-4 to TRBJ2-7, with 9 bases aligning to TRBD1. J gave up 4 bases and V 0 bases, and 7 bases lay outside the gene matches. There are 16 residues in the CDR3. The CDR3 DNA is TGTGCCAGCAGTTTAGCTGGGACAGGGTATTCGTACGAGCAGTACTTC. Amino acid sequence: CASSLAGTGYSYEQYF.

The gene calls are TRBV28 and TRBJ2-1; a weak D match, TRBD2 (6 bases). The CDR3 is 15 amino acids. The germline V and J ends were trimmed by 3 bases and 3 bases, with 12 bases remaining between them. The germline V gene has CDR1 MDHEN and CDR2 SYDVKM. CDR3 bases: TGTGCCAGCAGTTTGGAGGGAGGATTCTACAATGAGCAGTTCTTC. Encoded protein: CASSLEGGFYNEQFF.

This clonotype was counted many times. This chain joins TRBV4-3 and TRBJ1-1, with D possibly TRBD1 on 6 matching bases. Germline V gene data show CDR1 as LGHNA and CDR2 as YSLEER. The CDR3 is 15 residues long. The ends were cut back, 2 bases at V and 0 bases at J, with 10 bases in the middle. The CDR3 spells CASSQLGHLNTEAFF. The CDR3 DNA reads as TGCGCCAGCAGCCAACTGGGACACCTGAACACTGAAGCTTTCTTT.

This clonotype was seen repeatedly, ten times or more. The chain carries TRBV6-2 or TRBV6-3 and TRBJ1-6; TRBD1 matches 7 bases. CDR3 length: 20 amino acids. The trim removed 2 bases at V and 4 bases at J, leaving 17 bases unmatched. Germline V gene lookup returns CDR1 MNHEY and CDR2 SVGEGT. CDR3 sequence: CASSYLPGQNDRSYNSPLHF. The CDR3 DNA sequence: TGTGCCAGCAGTTACCTGCCGGGACAGAATGATCGATCGTATAATTCACCCCTCCACTTT.

A note on this clonotype: This may stem from a read error, because a much larger clone lies one nucleotide away. V gene TRBV6-4 combines with J gene TRBJ2-1; D is tentatively TRBD1 or TRBD2 (7 bases each). The CDR3 loop spans 15 amino acids. Germline CDR1 is MRHNA and CDR2 is SNTAGT. The CDR3 nucleotides are TGTGCCAGCCCCCGGGCAGGGGGGGCCGGGAATGAGCTGTTCTTC. As protein: CASPRAGGAGNELFF.

In its sample, this clonotype was seen a few times. This sequence joins TRBV27 and TRBJ2-7; 9 nucleotides match TRBD1. The CDR3 spans 18 residues. CDR1 MNHEY and CDR2 SMNVEV come from the germline V gene (reference sequence). J was trimmed by 2 bases and V by 5 bases; bases with no gene match: 16. This CDR3 is CASSAAGQGDPEAYEQYF. As DNA, the CDR3 is TGTGCCAGCAGTGCCGCGGGACAGGGTGACCCGGAGGCCTACGAGCAGTACTTC.

This clonotype has a count of ten or more. The CDR3 sequence is CASSYSPGGEYNEQFF. The CDR3 DNA sequence: TGTGCCAGCAGTTACTCCCCTGGCGGGGAGTACAATGAGCAGTTCTTC. The chain joins TRBV6-5 to TRBJ2-1; maybe TRBD2 (6 bases). With 0 bases removed from V and 4 bases from J, the gap between germline ends came to 13 bases. The CDR3 totals 16 residues. The germline V gene encodes CDR1 MNHEY and CDR2 SVGAGI.

There are many counts of this clonotype. V is TRBV27 and J is TRBJ2-7; the D gene is possibly TRBD2 (5 bases). V was clipped by 5 bases and J by 2 bases, with 19 bases between them. Germline-derived CDR1 and CDR2 are MNHEY and SMNVEV (reference sequence). This CDR3 has 16 amino acids. CDR3 in amino acids: CASSLEGQASPYEQYF. CDR3 DNA sequence: TGTGCCAGCAGTCTCGAGGGCCAGGCGTCCCCCTACGAGCAGTACTTC.

This clonotype was counted a few times. J is TRBJ1-1 and V is TRBV4-3; D is undetermined. This CDR3 has 13 amino acids. Germline assignment: CDR1 LGHNA and CDR2 YSLEER. Trimming left V 8 bases short and J 2 bases short, with 12 bases between. CDR3 residues: CASSRVENTEAFF. CDR3 coding DNA: TGCGCCAGCTCTAGGGTAGAAAACACTGAAGCTTTCTTT.

The sample holds many counts of this clonotype. The chain uses TRBV27 and TRBJ1-3, with D unclear. The V gene lost 0 bases and the J gene lost 2 bases, with 5 bases spanning the gap. From germline, CDR1 is MNHEY and CDR2 SMNVEV (reference sequence). The CDR3 is 14 amino acids. The CDR3 DNA reads TGTGCCAGCAGTTTATCAGGGACTGGAAACACCATATATTTT. Residues: CASSLSGTGNTIYF.

This clonotype was recorded many times. This chain links TRBV2 with TRBJ2-7; 8 bases match TRBD1. Germline trimming cut 6 bases from V and 3 bases from J; bases unmatched to any gene: 1. CDR3 length: 12 residues. Germline V lookup: CDR1 SNHLY, CDR2 FYNNEI. The CDR3 bases are TGTGCCAGCAGGGACAGGGTCTACGAGCAGTACTTC. Its translation is CASRDRVYEQYF.

This clonotype was detected ten times or more. The V call is TRBV20-1, the J call TRBJ2-6; no clear D gene. V was pared by 0 bases and J by 0 bases, with 9 bases between. This CDR3 has 16 residues. Germline lookup yields CDR1 DFQATT and CDR2 SNEGSKA (reference sequence). CDR3 region: CSARDPRISGANVLTF. CDR3 DNA sequence: TGCAGTGCTAGAGACCCCCGGATCTCTGGGGCCAACGTCCTGACTTTC.

The table lists this clonotype with a few counts. The chain is built from TRBV19 and TRBJ2-5; D may be TRBD2 (6 bases). Germline V gene lookup returns CDR1 LNHDA and CDR2 SQIVND (reference sequence). The CDR3 has 14 amino acids. V gave up 11 bases and J gave up 1 base, with 17 bases separating them. Written as DNA, the CDR3 is TGTGCCGGATCCGTGGCGGGGACCCAAGAGACCCAGTACTTC. Translating gives CAGSVAGTQETQYF.

In this sample, this clonotype turned up many times. J is TRBJ2-7 and V is TRBV28; 10 nucleotides line up with TRBD1. Per germline, CDR1 MDHEN and CDR2 SYDVKM. With V trimmed by 6 bases and J by 7 bases, 18 bases remained unmatched. CDR3 size: 17 residues. In DNA, the CDR3 is TGTGCCAGCAGGCCACTCTCCGGGACAGGGGCCTCACGAGAGCAGTACTTC. Its protein product is CASRPLSGTGASREQYF.

This clonotype was counted at least ten times. The chain links TRBV5-1 to TRBJ2-1, with D uncertain. This CDR3 is 15 amino acids long. Germline V gene lookup returns CDR1 SGHRS and CDR2 YFSETQ. V lost 0 bases, J lost 0 bases, and 7 bases lay in between. CDR3 nucleotide sequence: TGCGCCAGCAGCTTGGAGCTAGTCTCCTACAATGAGCAGTTCTTC. Protein sequence: CASSLELVSYNEQFF. Variable domain in full (rest from reference TRBV5-1 and TRBJ2-1): KAGVTQTPRYLIKTRGQQVTLSCSPISGHRSVSWYQQTPGQGLQFLFEYFSETQRNKGNFPGRFSGRQFSNSRSEMNVSTLELGDSALYLCASSLELVSYNEQFFGPGTRLTVL.

This clonotype was counted ten times or more. V and J are TRBV11-1 and TRBJ1-6; the match to TRBD1 covers 10 bases. The germline CDR1 and CDR2 sequences are SGHAT and FQDESV (reference sequence). V shed 5 bases and J 0 bases; nucleotides not matched to a gene: 7. CDR3 length: 18 amino acids. CDR3 sequence: CASSTGQGESSYNSPLHF. CDR3 DNA sequence: TGTGCCAGCAGCACCGGACAGGGGGAGAGCTCCTATAATTCACCCCTCCACTTT.

This clonotype has a count of ten or more. The chain joins TRBV20-1 to TRBJ1-6, with a weak D call TRBD1 (6 bases). In germline, CDR1 is DFQATT, CDR2 SNEGSKA (reference sequence). This CDR3 has 18 residues. Trimming removed 6 bases at V and 0 bases at J, with 21 bases between. This CDR3 is CSAPYRVGGSSYNSPLHF. CDR3 bases: TGCAGTGCCCCTTACAGGGTCGGGGGTAGCTCCTATAATTCACCCCTCCACTTT.